The present T cell receptor (beta chain) was sequenced within a study of CD8 T cells in ankylosing spondylitis. Per germline, CDR1 SGHTA and CDR2 FQGNSA. The CDR3 contains 13 residues. Trimming removed 4 bases at V and 5 bases at J, with 12 bases between. Notes on the study in general: Matched ankylosing spondylitis synovial fluid reportedly contained a significantly enriched population of disease-linked clones. Disease-linked clones were found to be CD8+ and relatively rare in peripheral blood.

Quantitative 5'-RACE with molecular barcodes produced the TCR beta libraries. One entry per CDR3 protein, called by TCRdb with MiXCR from the 5' RACE reads. The table lists about 100,000 distinct CDR3 sequences, about 8.3% of them singletons. A remark on this clonotype: Its antigen is not identified.

The sample consisted of blood, either unsorted or a sorted T cell fraction (not recorded which). This chain links TRBV7-2 with TRBJ2-7, with D hard to call. This sequence was found in a male donor with ankylosing spondylitis or in good health (not recorded which). The CDR3, as DNA: TGTGCCAGCAGCTCCGAGCCTGGGGACGAGCAGTACTTC. Amino acid sequence: CASSSEPGDEQYF.